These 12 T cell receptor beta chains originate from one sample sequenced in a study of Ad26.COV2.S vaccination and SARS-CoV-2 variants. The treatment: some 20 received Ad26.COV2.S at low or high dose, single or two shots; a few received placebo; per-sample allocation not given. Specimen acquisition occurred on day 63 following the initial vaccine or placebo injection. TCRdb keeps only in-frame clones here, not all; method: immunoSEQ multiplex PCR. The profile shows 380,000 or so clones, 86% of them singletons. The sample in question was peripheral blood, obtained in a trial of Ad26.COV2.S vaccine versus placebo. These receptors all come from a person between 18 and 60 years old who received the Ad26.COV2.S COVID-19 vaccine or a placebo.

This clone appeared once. The CDR3 nucleotides read TGTGCCAGTAGCATCTCCCCGGGCGAGCAGTACTTC. This codes for CASSISPGEQYF. V gene TRBV19 combines with J gene TRBJ2-7; D is unclear. Germline V CDR1 and CDR2: LNHDA, SQIVND (reference sequence). This CDR3 spans 12 amino acids. V lost 6 bases, J lost 6 bases, and 12 bases lay in between.

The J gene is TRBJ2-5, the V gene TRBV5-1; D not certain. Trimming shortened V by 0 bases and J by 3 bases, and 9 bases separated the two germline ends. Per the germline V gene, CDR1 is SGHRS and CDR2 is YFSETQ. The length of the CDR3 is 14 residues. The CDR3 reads CASSLGLVKETQYF. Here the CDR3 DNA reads TGCGCCAGCAGCTTGGGTCTGGTAAAAGAGACCCAGTACTTC.

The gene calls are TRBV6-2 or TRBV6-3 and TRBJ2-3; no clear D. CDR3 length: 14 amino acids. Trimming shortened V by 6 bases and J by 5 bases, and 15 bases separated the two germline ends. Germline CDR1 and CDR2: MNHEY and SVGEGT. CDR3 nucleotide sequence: TGTGCCAGCAGCAATACGGTCTACCGAGATACGCAGTATTTT. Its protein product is CASSNTVYRDTQYF.

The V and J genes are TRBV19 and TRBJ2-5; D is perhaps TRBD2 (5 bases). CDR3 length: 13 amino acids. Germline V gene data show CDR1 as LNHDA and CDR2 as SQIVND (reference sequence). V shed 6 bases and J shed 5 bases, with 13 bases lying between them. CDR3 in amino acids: CASSPGIDETQYF. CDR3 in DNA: TGTGCCAGTAGCCCCGGGATCGACGAGACCCAGTACTTC. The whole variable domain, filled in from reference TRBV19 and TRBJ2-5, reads DGGITQSPKYLFRKEGQNVTLSCEQNLNHDAMYWYRQDPGQGLRLIYYSQIVNDFQKGDIAEGYSVSREKKESFPLTVTSAQKNPTAFYLCASSPGIDETQYFGPGTRLLVL.

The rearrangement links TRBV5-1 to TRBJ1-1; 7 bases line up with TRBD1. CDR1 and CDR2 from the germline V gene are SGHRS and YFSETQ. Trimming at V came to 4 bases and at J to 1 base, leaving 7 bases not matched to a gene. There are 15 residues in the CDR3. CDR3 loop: CASSLHRGANTEAFF. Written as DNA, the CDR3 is TGCGCCAGCAGCCTTCACAGGGGTGCGAACACTGAAGCTTTCTTT.

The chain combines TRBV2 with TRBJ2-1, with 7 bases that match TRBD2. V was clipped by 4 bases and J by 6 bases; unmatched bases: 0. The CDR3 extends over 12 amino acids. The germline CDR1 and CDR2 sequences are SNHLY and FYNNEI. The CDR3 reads CASSGTSNEQFF. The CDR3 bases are TGTGCCAGCAGTGGGACTAGCAATGAGCAGTTCTTC. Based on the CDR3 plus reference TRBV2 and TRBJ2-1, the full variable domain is EPEVTQTPSHQVTQMGQEVILRCVPISNHLYFYWYRQILGQKVEFLVSFYNNEISEKSEIFDDQFSVERPDGSNFTLKIRSTKLEDSAMYFCASSGTSNEQFFGPGTRLTVL.

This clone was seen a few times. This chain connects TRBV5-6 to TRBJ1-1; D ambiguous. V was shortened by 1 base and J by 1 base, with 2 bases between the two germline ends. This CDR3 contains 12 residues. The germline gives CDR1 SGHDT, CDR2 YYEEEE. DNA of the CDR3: TGTGCCAGCAGCTTGAGGAACACTGAAGCTTTCTTT. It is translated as CASSLRNTEAFF.

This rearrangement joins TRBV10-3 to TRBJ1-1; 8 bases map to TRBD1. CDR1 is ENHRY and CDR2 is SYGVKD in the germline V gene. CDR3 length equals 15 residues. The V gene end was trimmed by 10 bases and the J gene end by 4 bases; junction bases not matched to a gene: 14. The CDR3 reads CATNLLQGGGTEAFF. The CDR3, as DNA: TGTGCCACCAACCTCTTACAGGGGGGGGGCACTGAAGCTTTCTTT.

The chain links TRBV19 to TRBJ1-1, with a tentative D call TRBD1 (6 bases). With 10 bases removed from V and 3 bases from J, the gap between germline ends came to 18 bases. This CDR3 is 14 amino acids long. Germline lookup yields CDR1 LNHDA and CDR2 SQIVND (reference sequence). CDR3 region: CATRGQGLHTEAFF. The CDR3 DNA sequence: TGTGCCACCCGGGGGCAGGGATTGCACACTGAAGCTTTCTTT.

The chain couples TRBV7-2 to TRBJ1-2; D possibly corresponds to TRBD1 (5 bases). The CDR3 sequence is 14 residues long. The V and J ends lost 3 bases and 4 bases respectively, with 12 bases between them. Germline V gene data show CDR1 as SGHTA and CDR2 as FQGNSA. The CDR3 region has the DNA TGTGCCAGCAGCTTGGACAAGTATTCCTATGGCTACACCTTC. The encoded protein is CASSLDKYSYGYTF. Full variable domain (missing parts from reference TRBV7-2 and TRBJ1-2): GAGVSQSPSNKVTEKGKDVELRCDPISGHTALYWYRQSLGQGLEFLIYFQGNSAPDKSGLPSDRFSAERTGGSVSTLTIQRTQQEDSAVYLCASSLDKYSYGYTFGSGTRLTVV.

The CDR3 region has the DNA TGTGCCAGCAGTTACTCAGCGGGTTTCTACAATGAGCAGTTCTTC. Protein: CASSYSAGFYNEQFF. The chain couples TRBV6-5 to TRBJ2-1; maybe TRBD2 (6 bases). V was trimmed by 0 bases and J by 3 bases, leaving 9 bases between them. Germline V lookup: CDR1 MNHEY, CDR2 SVGAGI. This CDR3 spans 15 amino acids.

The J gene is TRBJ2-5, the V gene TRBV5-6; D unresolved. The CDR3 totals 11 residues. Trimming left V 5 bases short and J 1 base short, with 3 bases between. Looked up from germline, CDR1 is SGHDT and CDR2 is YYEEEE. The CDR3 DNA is TGTGCCAGCAGTTCCCAAGAGACCCAGTACTTC. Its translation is CASSSQETQYF.